The clone carrying this T cell receptor (beta chain) occurred many times. Per the germline V gene, CDR1 is MDHEN and CDR2 is SYDVKM. Trimming left V 4 bases short and J 10 bases short, with 17 bases between. The CDR3 loop spans 15 amino acids. The data derive from a study of T cells in Graves' hyperthyroidism and ophthalmopathy. Amplified regions were TCR beta CDR3 sequences from RNA transcripts. TCR CDR3 underwent first-round RT-PCR with the HTBI primer set. MiXCR, applied by TCRdb to the multiplex PCR reads, yields one record per CDR3 protein. The table lists 450,000 to 650,000 distinct CDR3 sequences, approximately 15% of them singletons, with 7.1% in the top ten.

The receptor was derived from a woman aged 18-30 years with Graves' ophthalmopathy. The sequencing input was blood. The genes are TRBV28 and TRBJ1-6, with D possibly matching TRBD1 (6 bases). The CDR3 sequence: CASSSQGIGRSPLHF. CDR3 nucleotide sequence: TGTGCCAGCAGTTCACAGGGAATAGGTCGATCACCCCTCCACTTT.